These 24 T cell receptor beta chains share one sample of origin, sequenced in a study of T cells expressing NK-cell markers. Reprocessing the 5' RACE reads, TCRdb reports a single entry for every CDR3 protein and omits DNA. This table lists about 460,000 distinct CDR3 sequences. Sequenced input: blood T cells: a sorted CD56 or NKG2C T cell subset, CD4+ or CD8+ T cells, or bulk PBMC T cells (not recorded which). These receptors were obtained from a woman aged 45-65 years in good health.

The rearrangement joins TRBV29-1 to TRBJ1-1. This CDR3 contains 14 residues. Germline CDR1 reads SQVTM; CDR2 reads ANQGSEA. CDR3 region: CSVEGEGLDTEAFF.

The chain employs TRBV9 and TRBJ2-2; absent DNA, TCRdb's TRBD1 call cannot be checked. The CDR3 is 14 amino acids. Germline V gene data show CDR1 as SGDLS and CDR2 as YYNGEE. The CDR3 is CASSAAQGAGELFF.

The gene calls are TRBV3-1 and TRBJ1-1. The CDR3 covers 15 residues. Germline assignment: CDR1 LGHDT and CDR2 YNNKEL (reference sequence). The CDR3 protein is CASSQDPGGGTEAFF.

The rearrangement uses TRBV7-9 and TRBJ1-1; lacking DNA, the TRBD1 call made by TCRdb goes unchecked. Germline assignment: CDR1 SEHNR and CDR2 FQNEAQ (reference sequence). This CDR3 has 14 residues. CDR3 amino acids: CASSLDQGASEAFF. The full variable domain, its missing parts supplied by reference TRBV7-9 and TRBJ1-1, is DTGVSQNPRHKITKRGQNVTFRCDPISEHNRLYWYRQTLGQGPEFLTYFQNEAQLEKSRLLSDRFSAERPKGSFSTLEIQRTEQGDSAMYLCASSLDQGASEAFFGQGTRLTVV.

J is TRBJ2-7 and V is TRBV7-8. Germline assignment: CDR1 SGHVS and CDR2 FQNEAQ. This CDR3 has 12 residues. CDR3 residues: CASSLAAHEQYF. Using reference TRBV7-8 and TRBJ2-7 for the parts outside the CDR3, the full variable domain is GAGVSQSPRYKVAKRGQDVALRCDPISGHVSLFWYQQALGQGPEFLTYFQNEAQLDKSGLPSDRFFAERPEGSVSTLKIQRTQQEDSAVYLCASSLAAHEQYFGPGTRLTVT.

The chain recombines TRBV11-2 with TRBJ2-1; the D call from TCRdb, TRBD2, cannot be confirmed without DNA. The V gene's germline CDR1 is SGHAT and CDR2 FQNNGV. The CDR3 totals 14 residues. This CDR3 is CASSYGLVDNEQFF. Together with reference TRBV11-2 and TRBJ2-1, the CDR3 gives the full variable domain: EAGVAQSPRYKIIEKRQSVAFWCNPISGHATLYWYQQILGQGPKLLIQFQNNGVVDDSQLPKDRFSAERLKGVDSTLKIQPAKLEDSAVYLCASSYGLVDNEQFFGPGTRLTVL.

V usage is TRBV5-1 and J usage is TRBJ2-1. There are 16 residues in the CDR3. The V gene's germline CDR1 is SGHRS and CDR2 YFSETQ. CDR3 amino acids: CASSFNELSSYNEQFF.

The chain couples TRBV2 to TRBJ2-3. The germline gives CDR1 SNHLY, CDR2 FYNNEI. The CDR3 sequence is 15 residues long. The CDR3 spells CASSGGLSLTDTQYF.

This chain links TRBV12-3 or TRBV12-4 with TRBJ1-2; TCRdb picks TRBD1, but there is no DNA to check that call. The length of the CDR3 is 12 residues. The CDR3 here is CATRGGAYGYTF.

V and J are TRBV29-1 and TRBJ2-3. The germline CDR1 and CDR2 sequences are SQVTM and ANQGSEA. The CDR3 extends over 13 amino acids. This CDR3 reads CSHSSSVGDTQYF.

The V call is TRBV15, the J call TRBJ1-6. The CDR3 loop spans 13 amino acids. The germline V gene has CDR1 LNHNV and CDR2 YYDKDF (reference sequence). The chain's CDR3 is CATSRDLNSPLHF.

The chain employs TRBV15 and TRBJ1-1. The germline gives CDR1 LNHNV, CDR2 YYDKDF (reference sequence). The CDR3 is made up of 14 amino acids. The CDR3 protein is CATSRDWGTTEAFF.

The chain uses TRBV11-2 and TRBJ2-7. The germline gives CDR1 SGHAT, CDR2 FQNNGV. This CDR3 comprises 15 residues. CDR3 residues: CASSFDLAGSYEQYF. Using reference TRBV11-2 and TRBJ2-7 for the parts outside the CDR3, the full variable domain is EAGVAQSPRYKIIEKRQSVAFWCNPISGHATLYWYQQILGQGPKLLIQFQNNGVVDDSQLPKDRFSAERLKGVDSTLKIQPAKLEDSAVYLCASSFDLAGSYEQYFGPGTRLTVT.

The chain is built from TRBV15 and TRBJ2-2; TCRdb's assignment of TRBD2 cannot be checked, as there is no DNA. The CDR3 extends over 17 amino acids. The germline gives CDR1 LNHNV, CDR2 YYDKDF (reference sequence). This CDR3 reads CATSRDRVAGGSGELFF.

The CDR3 loop reads CASSFVAGRGPNEQFF. The chain has TRBV27 and TRBJ2-1; TCRdb designates TRBD2, a call that cannot be tested without DNA. This CDR3 is built from 16 residues. Per germline, CDR1 MNHEY and CDR2 SMNVEV (reference sequence).

The chain couples TRBV5-5 to TRBJ1-4; TCRdb gives TRBD1 as the D gene, but with no DNA this cannot be confirmed. CDR3 length equals 15 residues. The V gene's germline CDR1 is SGHKS and CDR2 YYEKEE (reference sequence). CDR3 sequence: CASSPWGDPNEKLFF.

The genes are TRBV20-1 and TRBJ1-4; the D gene TCRdb calls, TRBD1, cannot be checked with no DNA. This CDR3 contains 14 residues. CDR1 and CDR2 from the germline V gene are DFQATT and SNEGSKA (reference sequence). The CDR3 loop is CSARAFGTAEKLFF.

V gene TRBV5-6 combines with J gene TRBJ2-3; with no DNA, the TCRdb D assignment of TRBD1 cannot be verified. The CDR3 length is 15 residues. Germline V gene lookup returns CDR1 SGHDT and CDR2 YYEEEE. The CDR3: CASSRTGTSTDTQYF.

The chain is built from TRBV6-6 and TRBJ2-1; TCRdb calls TRBD1, which cannot be checked without DNA. Germline assignment: CDR1 MNHNY and CDR2 SVGAGI (reference sequence). CDR3 length equals 11 residues. CDR3 sequence: CASSYSGGQFF.

The V and J genes are TRBV20-1 and TRBJ1-6; TCRdb proposes TRBD1, but this gene call is untestable without DNA. The CDR3 is 17 amino acids. In germline, CDR1 is DFQATT, CDR2 SNEGSKA (reference sequence). The CDR3 region is CSARRAGLTFKNSPLHF.

This rearrangement joins TRBV20-1 to TRBJ2-1; TCRdb selects TRBD2, and the lack of DNA leaves this call unchecked. The CDR3 extends over 14 amino acids. The V gene's germline CDR1 is DFQATT and CDR2 SNEGSKA (reference sequence). The CDR3 region is CSARRAGGPTEQFF.

This chain uses TRBV12-3 or TRBV12-4 with TRBJ2-2; TCRdb picks TRBD1, but there is no DNA to check that call. The CDR3 sequence is 16 residues long. CDR3: CASSRQVNANTGELFF.

The chain combines TRBV5-1 with TRBJ2-6. The length of the CDR3 is 18 residues. Germline V lookup: CDR1 SGHRS, CDR2 YFSETQ. The CDR3 region is CASSFGSLWGSGANVLTF.

V and J are TRBV7-2 and TRBJ2-2; TCRdb designates TRBD2, a call that cannot be tested without DNA. This CDR3 contains 16 residues. Germline CDR1 and CDR2: SGHTA and FQGNSA. CDR3 sequence: CASSLKVGSVAGELFF.